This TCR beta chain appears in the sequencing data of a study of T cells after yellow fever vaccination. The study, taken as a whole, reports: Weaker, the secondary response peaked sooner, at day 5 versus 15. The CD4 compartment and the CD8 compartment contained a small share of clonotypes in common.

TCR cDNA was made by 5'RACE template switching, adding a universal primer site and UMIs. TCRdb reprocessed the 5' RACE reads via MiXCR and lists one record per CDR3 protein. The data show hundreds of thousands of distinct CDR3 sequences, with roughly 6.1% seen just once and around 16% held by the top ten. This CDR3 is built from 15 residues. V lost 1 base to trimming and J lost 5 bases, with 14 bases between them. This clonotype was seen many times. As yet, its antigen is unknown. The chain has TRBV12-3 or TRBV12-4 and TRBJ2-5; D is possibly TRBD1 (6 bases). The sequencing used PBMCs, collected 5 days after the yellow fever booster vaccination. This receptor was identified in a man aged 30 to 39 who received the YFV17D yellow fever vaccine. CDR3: CASSLGQGYTETQYF. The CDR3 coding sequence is TGTGCCAGCAGTTTAGGTCAGGGGTATACGGAGACCCAGTACTTC.